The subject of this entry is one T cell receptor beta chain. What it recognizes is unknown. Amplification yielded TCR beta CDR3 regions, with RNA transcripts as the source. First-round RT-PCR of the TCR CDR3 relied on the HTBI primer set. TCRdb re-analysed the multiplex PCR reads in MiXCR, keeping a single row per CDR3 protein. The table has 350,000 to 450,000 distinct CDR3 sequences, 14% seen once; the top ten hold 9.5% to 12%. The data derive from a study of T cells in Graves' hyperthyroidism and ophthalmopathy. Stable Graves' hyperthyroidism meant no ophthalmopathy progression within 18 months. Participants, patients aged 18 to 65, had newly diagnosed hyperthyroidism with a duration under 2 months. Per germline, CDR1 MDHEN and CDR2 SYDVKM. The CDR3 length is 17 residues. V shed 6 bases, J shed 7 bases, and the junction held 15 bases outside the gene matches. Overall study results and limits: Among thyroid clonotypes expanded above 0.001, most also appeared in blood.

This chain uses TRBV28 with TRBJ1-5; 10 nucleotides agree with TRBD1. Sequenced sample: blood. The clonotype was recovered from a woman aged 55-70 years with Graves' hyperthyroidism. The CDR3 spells CASRHPPGQGWVQPQHF. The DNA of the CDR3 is TGTGCCAGCAGACATCCTCCGGGACAGGGGTGGGTCCAGCCCCAGCATTTT.